Given below is one T cell receptor (beta chain) in context. This entry comes from a study of CD4 T cell repertoires in COVID-19. Study-level information: CFSE-low cells expanded roughly nine days with IL-2, then restimulated with other coronavirus spikes.

This CDR3 contains 13 residues. Germline V CDR1 and CDR2: SNHLY, FYNNEI. Trimming stripped 6 bases from V and 3 bases from J, with 11 bases between. No culture step preceded sequencing of the ex vivo isolated memory T cells. Generated by immunoSEQ multiplex PCR, the TCRdb table keeps only in-frame clones and is missing some. The sample yields around 25,000 clones, about 94% seen once. V gene TRBV2 combines with J gene TRBJ1-1; D call uncertain. The TCR comes from a human donor who had COVID-19. The sample in question was circulating follicular helper CD4+ T cells (cTfh) from blood, obtained before the COVID-19 pandemic. The CDR3 spells CASRRSEDTEAFF. The CDR3 region has the DNA TGTGCCAGCAGGCGATCGGAGGACACTGAAGCTTTCTTT.